These T cell receptor beta chains were read from a single sample in a study of blood T cell repertoires in COVID-19. Sequencing used immunoSEQ multiplex PCR; TCRdb keeps in-frame clones, though not all of them. Here the sample spans about 190,000 clones, 78% being singletons. Sample: peripheral blood. These receptor sequences come from an elderly woman with active or convalescent COVID-19. CDR3s include the opening cysteine and the closing phenylalanine or tryptophan. A D gene is named only where the DNA matches it firmly. Size is stated for part of the rows, as once, few or many counts, or as a class when the clone is expanded.

j_call	d_call	clone_size	v_call	cdr3_aa	cdr3_nt
TRBJ1-3	TRBD1	.	TRBV18	CASSPSRGQTFSRNTIYF	TGTGCCAGCTCACCCTCCCGGGGACAGACCTTCTCTCGAAACACCATATATTTT
TRBJ1-1	.	.	TRBV20-1	CSASPGASMNTEAFF	TGCAGTGCTAGTCCAGGGGCTAGCATGAACACTGAAGCTTTCTTT
TRBJ1-1	.	.	TRBV5-5	CASRGLPGNTEAFF	TGTGCCAGCAGGGGACTTCCTGGGAACACTGAAGCTTTCTTT
TRBJ2-1	TRBD2	.	TRBV7-8	CASSSGLSYNEQFF	TGTGCCAGCAGCTCGGGACTATCCTACAATGAGCAGTTCTTC
TRBJ1-5	TRBD1	.	TRBV19	CASSPRGQGNQPQHF	TGTGCCAGTAGTCCCAGGGGACAGGGCAATCAGCCCCAGCATTTT
TRBJ1-4	TRBD1	.	TRBV7-9	CASSPTGRGKLFF	TGTGCCAGCAGCCCGACAGGGCGGGGAAAACTGTTTTTT
TRBJ2-6	.	.	TRBV7-2	CASSASSGANVLTF	TGTGCCAGCAGCGCCAGCTCTGGGGCCAACGTCCTGACTTTC
TRBJ2-7	.	.	TRBV7-5	CARSLNPGTGQKIYPSEQYF	TGTGCCAGAAGCCTCAACCCCGGGACAGGGCAGAAAATTTACCCGTCCGAGCAGTACTTC
TRBJ2-5	TRBD2	.	TRBV28	CASSLAGTTGYETQYF	TGTGCCAGCAGTTTAGCGGGGACTACTGGTTATGAGACCCAGTACTTC
TRBJ1-1	TRBD1	few	TRBV7-9	CASSFAGTGTNTEAFF	TGTGCCAGCAGTTTTGCCGGGACAGGGACCAACACTGAAGCTTTCTTT
TRBJ2-3	TRBD1	.	TRBV28	CASSSTGGTDTQYF	TGTGCCAGCAGTTCTACAGGGGGCACAGATACGCAGTATTTT
TRBJ2-2	.	.	TRBV5-1	CASTLRGTGELFF	TGCGCCAGCACATTGAGAGGTACCGGGGAGCTGTTTTTT
TRBJ2-6	TRBD1	.	TRBV20-1	CSASVITGGSGANVLTF	TGCAGTGCTAGTGTTATAACAGGGGGATCTGGGGCCAACGTCCTGACTTTC
TRBJ1-2	TRBD1	.	TRBV19	CASSPPRGTGYGYTF	TGTGCCAGTAGTCCCCCCAGGGGGACCGGCTATGGCTACACCTTC
TRBJ2-7	.	.	TRBV27	CASSAIRGQYEQYF	TGTGCCAGCAGTGCAATCCGTGGACAGTACGAGCAGTACTTC